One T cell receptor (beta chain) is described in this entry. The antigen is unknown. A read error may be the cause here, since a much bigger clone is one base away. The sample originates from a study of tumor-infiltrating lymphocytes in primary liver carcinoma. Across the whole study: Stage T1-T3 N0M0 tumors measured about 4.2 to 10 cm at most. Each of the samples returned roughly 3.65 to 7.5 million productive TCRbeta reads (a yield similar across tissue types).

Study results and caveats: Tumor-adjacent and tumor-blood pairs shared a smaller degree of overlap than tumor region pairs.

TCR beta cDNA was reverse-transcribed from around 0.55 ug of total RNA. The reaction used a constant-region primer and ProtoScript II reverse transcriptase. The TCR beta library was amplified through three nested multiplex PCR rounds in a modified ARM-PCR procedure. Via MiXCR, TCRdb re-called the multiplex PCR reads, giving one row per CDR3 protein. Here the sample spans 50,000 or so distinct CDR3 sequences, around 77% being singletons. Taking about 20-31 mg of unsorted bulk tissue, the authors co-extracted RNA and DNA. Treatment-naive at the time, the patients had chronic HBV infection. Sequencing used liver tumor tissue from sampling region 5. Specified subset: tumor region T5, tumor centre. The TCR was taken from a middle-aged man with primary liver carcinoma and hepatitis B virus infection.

The CDR3 DNA reads as TGTGCCAGTATTATATCCGGGTATACCGGGGAGCTGTTTTTT. It yields the protein CASIISGYTGELFF. The J gene is TRBJ2-2, the V gene TRBV19; D remains ambiguous. The length of the CDR3 is 14 residues. Germline CDR1 and CDR2: LNHDA and SQIVND (reference sequence).